This T cell receptor (beta chain) was documented in a study of blood T cells in healthy people across ages. Combining a sample-barcoded 5' primer with a J-beta primer mix, a second PCR ran for roughly 6 to 12 cycles. MiXCR, run by TCRdb on the 5' RACE reads, gives a single entry per CDR3 protein. This sample has about 680,000 distinct CDR3 sequences; about 52% occur once, and the top ten carry around 32%. Study-wide results and caveats: Fewer expanded clones and more diversity marked long-lived versus aged donors.

With respect to this clonotype: The antigen is unknown.

The germline gives CDR1 SGHTA, CDR2 FQGTGA. Trimming cost V 5 bases and J 1 base; bases outside gene matches: 7. The CDR3 sequence is 15 residues long. The receptor was isolated from a woman aged 60-75 years in good health. Sequencing used blood. The J gene is TRBJ1-1, the V gene TRBV7-3; 7 nucleotides match TRBD1. The CDR3 is CASSAKGAGNTEAFF. CDR3 sequence (DNA): TGTGCCAGCAGCGCGAAGGGGGCAGGGAACACTGAAGCTTTCTTT.